This T cell receptor beta chain derives from a study of blood T cells in healthy people across ages. In germline, CDR1 is MNHEY, CDR2 SVGEGT. With 8 bases clipped from V and 5 bases from J, the junction kept 10 bases outside the gene matches. This CDR3 is built from 14 residues. Then a second PCR, running roughly 7 to 11 cycles, was carried out with a sample-barcoded 5' primer and a J-beta primer mix. Using its own MiXCR run on the 5' RACE reads, TCRdb lists one record per CDR3 protein. Of about 760,000 distinct CDR3 sequences in the sample, 20% to 30% are singletons; the top ten hold 9.4%. This sample was shared with a second study, whose subject was T cells of mothers and their children. From that report: Nine systemically healthy Caucasian donors: three mothers, six children. Per mother, over 9.5 million TCR beta CDR3 reads were obtained; per child, approximately 3.3 million.

The specimen was blood. The rearrangement links TRBV6-2 or TRBV6-3 to TRBJ2-5, with TRBD1 matching over 8 bases. This sequence originates from a boy aged 10-17 years in good health. The CDR3 region has the DNA TGTGCCAGCCCTGGGCAGGGGGCGCTGGAGACCCAGTACTTC. Protein sequence: CASPGQGALETQYF.